Here is one T cell receptor beta chain with its context. Antigen: not known. V was clipped by 3 bases and J by 0 bases, with 11 bases between them. Germline loops: CDR1 SQVTM, CDR2 ANQGSEA. The CDR3 is 14 amino acids. This sample was included in a study of blood T cells in healthy people across ages. Notes on the study in general: TCR beta diversity per million T cells fell roughly linearly with age. When set beside aged donors, long-lived donors presented more naive CD4+ cells and higher diversity.

A second roughly 6 to 11 cycle PCR used barcoded and J-beta primers. TCRdb used MiXCR to reprocess the 5' RACE reads, holding one entry per CDR3 protein. The sample consists of approximately 810,000 distinct CDR3 sequences, around 30% of them appearing once. Isolation recovered at least 6.5 million PBMCs from every sample. This TCR derives from a woman older than 75 in good health. This chain joins TRBV29-1 and TRBJ1-1; D uncertain. Sequenced material: blood. The CDR3 region has the DNA TGCAGCGTTGAGTCTAGGATACTGAACACTGAAGCTTTCTTT. It is translated as CSVESRILNTEAFF.